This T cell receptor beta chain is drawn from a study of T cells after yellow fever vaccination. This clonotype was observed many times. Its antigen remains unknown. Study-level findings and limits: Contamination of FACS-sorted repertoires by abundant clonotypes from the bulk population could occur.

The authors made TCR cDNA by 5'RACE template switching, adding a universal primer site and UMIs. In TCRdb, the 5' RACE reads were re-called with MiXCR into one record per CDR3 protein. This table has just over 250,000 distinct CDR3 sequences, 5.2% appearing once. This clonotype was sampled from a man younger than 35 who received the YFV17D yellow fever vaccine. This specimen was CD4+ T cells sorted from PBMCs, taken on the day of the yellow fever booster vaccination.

In DNA form, the CDR3 reads TGTGCCAGCAGATCCCCGTTGAGCGGGGAGCTGTTTTTT. This translates into CASRSPLSGELFF. The J gene is TRBJ2-2, the V gene TRBV27; the D is unclear. Germline assignment: CDR1 MNHEY and CDR2 SMNVEV (reference sequence). The CDR3 sequence is 13 residues long. V gave up 6 bases and J gave up 7 bases, with 12 bases separating them.